Sequencing of this T cell receptor (beta chain) was carried out in a study of CD4 T cells in relation to SARS-CoV-2 and coronaviruses. Study-level background: The restricting HLA molecule for shared crossreactive spike epitopes was mapped.

This clone has a handful of counts. The antigen is unknown. Unexposed donor CD4+ T cells date from about 2011-2018, before the COVID-19 pandemic. CD4+ T cells were isolated from the cells after less than 13 days of culture. Unexposed-donor CD4+ T cells were probed with SARS-CoV-2 S/N and four cold-coronavirus spikes, cells permitting. Cultures held under 2.5 million PBMCs per well with approximately 10 IU/ml IL-2. Some clones are missing from TCRdb's copy, which holds only in-frame ones; the method was immunoSEQ multiplex PCR. Of 30,000 or so clones in the sample, less than 80% were seen once. The V gene end was trimmed by 5 bases and the J gene end by 7 bases; junction bases not matched to a gene: 8. The CDR3 contains 14 residues. Germline-derived CDR1 and CDR2 are SQVTM and ANQGSEA.

The sequence came from a human donor in good health. The sample was CD4+ T cells from PBMCs, cultured in vitro. The chain carries TRBV29-1 and TRBJ2-1, with 10 bases fitting TRBD1. CDR3 sequence (DNA): TGCAGCGTTCACCCGGGACAGGGGTTAAATGAGCAGTTCTTC. This encodes CSVHPGQGLNEQFF.